The 16 T cell receptor beta chains below all came from one sample that was sequenced in a study of blood T cell repertoires in COVID-19. Sequencing used immunoSEQ multiplex PCR; TCRdb keeps in-frame clones, though not all of them. The sample includes roughly 400,000 clones, under 90% seen only once; the top ten take about 1.7%. The specimen was PBMCs or T cells enriched from blood (not recorded which). All receptors derive from a woman under 40 who had recovered from COVID-19.

V and J are TRBV4-1 and TRBJ1-4; D is unclear. The germline V gene has CDR1 MGHRA and CDR2 YSYEKL. The CDR3 runs to 15 residues. The V end was cut by 0 bases, the J end by 3 bases, with 8 bases between. Written as DNA, the CDR3 is TGCGCCAGCAGCCAAGACTCAGTTCCTAATGAAAAACTGTTTTTT. This translates into CASSQDSVPNEKLFF.

About this clone itself: An end of the junction does not agree with germline; a read error may underlie this. The sample has other DNA sequences that encode this CDR3 too. V gene TRBV7-3 combines with J gene TRBJ2-3, with D uncertain. This CDR3 is built from 11 residues. Germline lookup yields CDR1 SGHTA and CDR2 FQGTGA. The CDR3 coding sequence is TGTGCCAGCAGCATAACAGATACGCAGTATTTT. Its protein product is CASSITDTQYF.

This rearrangement joins TRBV9 to TRBJ2-7; maybe TRBD1 (5 bases). This CDR3 contains 15 residues. Between the trimmed V and J ends, which lost 4 bases and 4 bases, there was a span of 18 bases. Germline lookup yields CDR1 SGDLS and CDR2 YYNGEE. The CDR3 coding sequence is TGTGCCAGCAGCTTTCAGGCCTCGGCAGGGTACGAGCAGTACTTC. This encodes CASSFQASAGYEQYF.

This clone showed up just once. The chain couples TRBV2 to TRBJ1-2; D remains ambiguous. This CDR3 is built from 13 residues. Germline CDR1 reads SNHLY; CDR2 reads FYNNEI. The V end was cut by 3 bases, the J end by 13 bases, with 18 bases between. The CDR3 is CASSDPSSYYPTF. CDR3 nucleotide sequence: TGTGCCAGCAGTGACCCTTCCTCCTACTATCCCACCTTC.

J is TRBJ2-7 and V is TRBV5-1, with a tentative D call TRBD1 (5 bases). There are 13 residues in the CDR3. The germline V gene has CDR1 SGHRS and CDR2 YFSETQ. Between the trimmed V and J ends, which lost 4 bases and 2 bases, there was a span of 10 bases. DNA for the CDR3: TGCGCCAGCAGCGTCGGACAAACCTACGAGCAGTACTTC. This encodes CASSVGQTYEQYF.

The V and J genes are TRBV3-1 (or the pseudogene TRBV3-2) and TRBJ1-2; tentatively, D is TRBD1 (6 bases). The CDR3 consists of 14 residues. V was clipped by 1 base and J by 2 bases, with 8 bases between them. Germline V gene sequence: CDR1 LGHDT, CDR2 YNNKEL (reference sequence). CDR3 coding DNA: TGTGCCAGCAGCCAAGCAGGACAGAACTATGGCTACACCTTC. It specifies CASSQAGQNYGYTF.

This chain joins TRBV7-3 and TRBJ1-1, with D perhaps TRBD1 (6 bases). V lost 4 bases, J lost 5 bases, and 11 bases lay in between. The CDR3 has 13 amino acids. CDR1 and CDR2 (germline): SGHTA, FQGTGA. CDR3 coding DNA: TGTGCCAGCAGCTCGCAGGGGAGTACTGAAGCTTTCTTT. This encodes CASSSQGSTEAFF.

There are a few counts of this clone. This chain connects TRBV27 to TRBJ2-1, with 15 positions matching TRBD2. With V trimmed by 4 bases and J by 0 bases, 4 bases remained unmatched. CDR3 size: 18 residues. Germline CDR1 MNHEY, CDR2 SMNVEV (reference sequence). Written as DNA, the CDR3 is TGTGCCAGCAGTTCGGGACTAGCGGGAGGTACCTCCTACAATGAGCAGTTCTTC. As protein: CASSSGLAGGTSYNEQFF.

The genes are TRBV28 and TRBJ1-1, with a tentative D call TRBD1 (6 bases). Trimming shortened V by 5 bases and J by 5 bases, and 15 bases separated the two germline ends. The germline V gene has CDR1 MDHEN and CDR2 SYDVKM. The CDR3 is made up of 14 amino acids. The CDR3 coding sequence is TGTGCCAGCAGTCTACAGGGCACCCTGACTGAAGCTTTCTTT. This translates into CASSLQGTLTEAFF.

This chain joins TRBV5-6 and TRBJ1-5; no firm D call. This CDR3 is built from 12 residues. Per the germline V gene, CDR1 is SGHDT and CDR2 is YYEEEE. The germline V and J ends were trimmed by 4 bases and 9 bases, with 11 bases remaining between them. CDR3 amino acids: CASSRGDGPQHF. Here the CDR3 DNA reads TGTGCCAGCAGCCGGGGAGACGGGCCCCAGCATTTT.

The chain couples TRBV6-5 to TRBJ1-2; 8 bases line up with TRBD1. V was pared by 7 bases and J by 0 bases, with 4 bases of the junction left unmatched. This CDR3 has 14 residues. Germline lookup yields CDR1 MNHEY and CDR2 SVGAGI. This CDR3 reads CASIDRGANYGYTF. The CDR3, as DNA: TGTGCCAGCATAGACAGGGGTGCTAACTATGGCTACACCTTC.

A remark on this clone: The junction differs from germline at one of its ends, possibly a read error. This chain links TRBV28 with TRBJ1-2, with unresolved D. Germline V gene sequence: CDR1 MDHEN, CDR2 SYDVKM. The CDR3 extends over 12 amino acids. In DNA form, the CDR3 reads TGTGCCAGCAGTTCCGTGGTACGACTGAGGGTTTTC. Encoded protein: CASSSVVRLRVF.

The chain links TRBV29-1 to TRBJ2-7; 9 bases are a match to TRBD1. Per the germline V gene, CDR1 is SQVTM and CDR2 is ANQGSEA. V shed 3 bases and J 4 bases; nucleotides not matched to a gene: 4. There are 13 residues in the CDR3. The CDR3 nucleotides are TGCAGCGTTGAGGGGACAGGGAAATACGAGCAGTACTTC. Protein product: CSVEGTGKYEQYF.

The chain employs TRBV30 and TRBJ2-5; D perhaps matches TRBD2 (6 bases). The CDR3 extends over 13 amino acids. Germline CDR1 GTSNPN, CDR2 SVGIG (reference sequence). The ends were cut back, 3 bases at V and 4 bases at J, with 12 bases in the middle. Here the CDR3 DNA reads TGTGCCTGGAGGGCAGGGCGGGGAGAGACCCAGTACTTC. Translating gives CAWRAGRGETQYF.

The chain has TRBV15 and TRBJ2-7; 7 bases agree with TRBD2. The CDR3 has 14 amino acids. Germline V gives CDR1 LNHNV, CDR2 YYDKDF (reference sequence). The J segment lost 7 bases and the V segment lost 3 bases, leaving 9 bases of the junction unmatched. The CDR3: CATSSRGVSWEQYF. The CDR3, as DNA: TGTGCCACCAGCAGCCGGGGGGTTTCTTGGGAGCAGTACTTC.

V gene TRBV4-3 combines with J gene TRBJ2-2; D remains ambiguous. V was pared by 0 bases and J by 7 bases, with 9 bases between. Per the germline V gene, CDR1 is LGHNA and CDR2 is YSLEER. This CDR3 spans 14 amino acids. CDR3 residues: CASSQDAIGGELFF. CDR3 in DNA: TGCGCCAGCAGCCAAGACGCGATTGGCGGGGAGCTGTTTTTT.